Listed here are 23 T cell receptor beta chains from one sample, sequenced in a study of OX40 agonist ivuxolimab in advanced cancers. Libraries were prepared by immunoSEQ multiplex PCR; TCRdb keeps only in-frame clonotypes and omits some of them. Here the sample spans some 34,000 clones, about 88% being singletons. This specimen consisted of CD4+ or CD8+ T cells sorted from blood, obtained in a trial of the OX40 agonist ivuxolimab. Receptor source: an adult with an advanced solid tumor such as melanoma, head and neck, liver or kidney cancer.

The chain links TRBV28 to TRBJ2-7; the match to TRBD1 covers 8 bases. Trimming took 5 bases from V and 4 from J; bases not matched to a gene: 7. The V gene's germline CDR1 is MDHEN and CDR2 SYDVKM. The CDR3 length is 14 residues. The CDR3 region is CASSRTGRSYEQYF. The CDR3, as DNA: TGTGCCAGCAGTAGGACAGGGCGTTCGTACGAGCAGTACTTC.

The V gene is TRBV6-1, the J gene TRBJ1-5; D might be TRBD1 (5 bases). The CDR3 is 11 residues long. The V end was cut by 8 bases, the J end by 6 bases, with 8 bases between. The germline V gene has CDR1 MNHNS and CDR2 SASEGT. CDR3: CASGTAQPQHF. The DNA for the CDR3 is TGTGCCAGCGGGACGGCTCAGCCCCAGCATTTT.

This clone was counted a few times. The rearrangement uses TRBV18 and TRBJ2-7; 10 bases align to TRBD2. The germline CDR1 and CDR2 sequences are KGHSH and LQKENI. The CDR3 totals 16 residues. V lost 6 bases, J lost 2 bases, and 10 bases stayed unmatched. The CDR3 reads CASSSEASGRPYEQYF. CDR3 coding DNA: TGTGCCAGCTCCTCAGAGGCTAGCGGGAGACCCTACGAGCAGTACTTC. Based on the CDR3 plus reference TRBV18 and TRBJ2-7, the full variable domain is NAGVMQNPRHLVRRRGQEARLRCSPMKGHSHVYWYRQLPEEGLKFMVYLQKENIIDESGMPKERFSAEFPKEGPSILRIQQVVRGDSAAYFCASSSEASGRPYEQYFGPGTRLTVT.

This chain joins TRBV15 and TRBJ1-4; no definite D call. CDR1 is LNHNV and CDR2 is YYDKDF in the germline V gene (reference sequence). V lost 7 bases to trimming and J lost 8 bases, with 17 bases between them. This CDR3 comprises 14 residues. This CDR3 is CATTTGYEGEKLFF. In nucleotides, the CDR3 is TGTGCCACCACCACTGGCTATGAGGGCGAAAAACTGTTTTTT. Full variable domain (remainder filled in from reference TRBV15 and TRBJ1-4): DAMVIQNPRYQVTQFGKPVTLSCSQTLNHNVMYWYQQKSSQAPKLLFHYYDKDFNNEADTPDNFQSRRPNTSFCFLDIRSPGLGDTAMYLCATTTGYEGEKLFFGSGTQLSVL.

CDR3 residues: CASSEAGGSGANVLTF. The CDR3, as DNA: TGTGCCAGCAGTGAAGCGGGGGGCTCTGGGGCCAACGTCCTGACTTTC. V usage is TRBV2 and J usage is TRBJ2-6, with D perhaps matching TRBD2 (6 bases). Germline V gives CDR1 SNHLY, CDR2 FYNNEI. Trimming shortened V by 0 bases and J by 0 bases, and 6 bases separated the two germline ends. This CDR3 is built from 16 residues.

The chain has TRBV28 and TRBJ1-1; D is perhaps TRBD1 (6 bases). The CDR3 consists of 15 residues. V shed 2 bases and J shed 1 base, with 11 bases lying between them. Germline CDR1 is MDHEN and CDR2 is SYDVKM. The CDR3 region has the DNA TGTGCCAGCAGTTTAACGACAGGACGGAACACTGAAGCTTTCTTT. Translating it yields CASSLTTGRNTEAFF. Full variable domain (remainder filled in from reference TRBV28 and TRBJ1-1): DVKVTQSSRYLVKRTGEKVFLECVQDMDHENMFWYRQDPGLGLRLIYFSYDVKMKEKGDIPEGYSVSREKKERFSLILESASTNQTSMYLCASSLTTGRNTEAFFGQGTRLTVV.

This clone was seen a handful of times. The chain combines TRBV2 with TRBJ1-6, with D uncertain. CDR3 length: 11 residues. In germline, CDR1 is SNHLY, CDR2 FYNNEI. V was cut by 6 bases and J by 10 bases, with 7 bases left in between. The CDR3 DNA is TGTGCCAGCAGCGGGAACTCACCCCTCCACTTT. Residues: CASSGNSPLHF.

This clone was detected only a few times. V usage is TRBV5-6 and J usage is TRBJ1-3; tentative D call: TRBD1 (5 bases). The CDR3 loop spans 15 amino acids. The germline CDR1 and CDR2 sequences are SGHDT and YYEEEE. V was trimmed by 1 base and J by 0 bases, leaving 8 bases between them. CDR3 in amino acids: CASSLNRSSGNTIYF. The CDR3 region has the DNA TGTGCCAGCAGCTTGAACAGGAGCTCTGGAAACACCATATATTTT.

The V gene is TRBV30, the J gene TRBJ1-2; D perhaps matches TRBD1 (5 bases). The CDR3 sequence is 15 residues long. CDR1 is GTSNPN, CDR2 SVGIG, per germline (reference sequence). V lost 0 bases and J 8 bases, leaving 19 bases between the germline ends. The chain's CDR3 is CAWSVQIDTGTGYTF. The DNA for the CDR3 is TGTGCCTGGAGTGTACAGATTGACACAGGAACCGGCTACACCTTC.

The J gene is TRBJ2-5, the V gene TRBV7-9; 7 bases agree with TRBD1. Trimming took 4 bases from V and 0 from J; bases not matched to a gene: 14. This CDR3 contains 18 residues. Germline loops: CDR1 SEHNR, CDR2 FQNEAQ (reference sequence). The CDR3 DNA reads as TGTGCCAGCAGCTCCACCACGGACAGGAACCCGTACCAAGAGACCCAGTACTTC. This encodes CASSSTTDRNPYQETQYF.

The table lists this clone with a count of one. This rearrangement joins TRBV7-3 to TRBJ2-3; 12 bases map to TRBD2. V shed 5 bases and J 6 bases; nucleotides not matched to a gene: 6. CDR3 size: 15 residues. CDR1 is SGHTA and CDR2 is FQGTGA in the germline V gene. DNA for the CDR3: TGTGCCAGCAGCGCTAGCGGGGGGGCCTCCGATACGCAGTATTTT. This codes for CASSASGGASDTQYF.

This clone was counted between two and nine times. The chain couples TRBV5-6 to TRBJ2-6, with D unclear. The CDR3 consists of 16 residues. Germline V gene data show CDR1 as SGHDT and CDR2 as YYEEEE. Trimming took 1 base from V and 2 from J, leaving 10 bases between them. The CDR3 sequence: CASSLFGAPGANVLTF. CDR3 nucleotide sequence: TGTGCCAGCAGCTTGTTCGGTGCCCCTGGGGCCAACGTCCTGACTTTC. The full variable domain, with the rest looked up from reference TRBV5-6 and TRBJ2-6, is DAGVTQSPTHLIKTRGQQVTLRCSPKSGHDTVSWYQQALGQGPQFIFQYYEEEERQRGNFPDRFSGHQFPNYSSELNVNALLLGDSALYLCASSLFGAPGANVLTFGAGSRLTVL.

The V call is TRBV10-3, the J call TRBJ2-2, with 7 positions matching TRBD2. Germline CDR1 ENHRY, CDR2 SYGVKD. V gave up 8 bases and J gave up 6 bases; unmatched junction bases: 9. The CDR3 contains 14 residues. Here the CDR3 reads CAIWEGAISGELFF. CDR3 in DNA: TGTGCCATCTGGGAGGGTGCGATTTCCGGGGAGCTGTTTTTT.

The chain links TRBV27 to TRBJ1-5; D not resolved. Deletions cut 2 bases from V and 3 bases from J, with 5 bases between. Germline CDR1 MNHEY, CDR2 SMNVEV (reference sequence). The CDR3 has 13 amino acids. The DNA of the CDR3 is TGTGCCAGCAGTTTAGGGGTCAATCAGCCCCAGCATTTT. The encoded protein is CASSLGVNQPQHF.

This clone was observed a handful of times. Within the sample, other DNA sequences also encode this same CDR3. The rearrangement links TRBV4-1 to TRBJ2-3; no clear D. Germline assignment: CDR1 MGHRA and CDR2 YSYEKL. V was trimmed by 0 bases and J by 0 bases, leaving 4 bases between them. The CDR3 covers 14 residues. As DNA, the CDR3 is TGCGCCAGCAGCCAAGATCGGAGCACAGATACGCAGTATTTT. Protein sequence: CASSQDRSTDTQYF.

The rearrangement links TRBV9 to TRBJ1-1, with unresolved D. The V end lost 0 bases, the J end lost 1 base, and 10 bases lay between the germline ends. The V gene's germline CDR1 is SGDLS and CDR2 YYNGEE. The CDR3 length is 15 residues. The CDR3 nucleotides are TGTGCCAGCAGCGTAGGGCTAACGCCGAACACTGAAGCTTTCTTT. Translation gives CASSVGLTPNTEAFF. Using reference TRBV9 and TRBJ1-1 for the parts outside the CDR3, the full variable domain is DSGVTQTPKHLITATGQRVTLRCSPRSGDLSVYWYQQSLDQGLQFLIQYYNGEERAKGNILERFSAQQFPDLHSELNLSSLELGDSALYFCASSVGLTPNTEAFFGQGTRLTVV.

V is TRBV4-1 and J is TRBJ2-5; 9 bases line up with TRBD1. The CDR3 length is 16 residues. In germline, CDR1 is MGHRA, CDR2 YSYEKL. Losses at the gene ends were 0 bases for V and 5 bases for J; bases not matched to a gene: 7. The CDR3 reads CASSQDRGTGLETQYF. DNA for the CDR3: TGCGCCAGCAGCCAAGATAGGGGGACAGGGCTTGAGACCCAGTACTTC.

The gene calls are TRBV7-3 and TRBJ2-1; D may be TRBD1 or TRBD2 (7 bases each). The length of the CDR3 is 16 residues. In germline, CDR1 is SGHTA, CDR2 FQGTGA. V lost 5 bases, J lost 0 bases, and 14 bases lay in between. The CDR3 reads CASSPGGDISYNEQFF. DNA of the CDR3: TGTGCCAGCAGCCCAGGGGGGGATATCTCCTACAATGAGCAGTTCTTC. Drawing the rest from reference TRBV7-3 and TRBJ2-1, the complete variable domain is GAGVSQTPSNKVTEKGKYVELRCDPISGHTALYWYRQSLGQGPEFLIYFQGTGAADDSGLPNDRFFAVRPEGSVSTLKIQRTERGDSAVYLCASSPGGDISYNEQFFGPGTRLTVL.

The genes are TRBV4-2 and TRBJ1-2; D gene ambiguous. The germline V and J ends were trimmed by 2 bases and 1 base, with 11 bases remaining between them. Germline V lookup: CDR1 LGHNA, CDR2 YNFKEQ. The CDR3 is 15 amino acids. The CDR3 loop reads CASSQWQSLNYGYTF. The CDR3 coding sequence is TGTGCCAGCAGCCAATGGCAGAGCCTTAACTATGGCTACACCTTC.

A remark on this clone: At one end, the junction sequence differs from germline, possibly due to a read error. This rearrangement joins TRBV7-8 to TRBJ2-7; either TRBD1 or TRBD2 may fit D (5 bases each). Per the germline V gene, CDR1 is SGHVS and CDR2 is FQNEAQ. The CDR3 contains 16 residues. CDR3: CASSLAIGAKVYEQYF. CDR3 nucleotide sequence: TGTGCCAGCAGTTTAGCAATCGGGGCGAAGGTCTACGAGCAGTACTTC. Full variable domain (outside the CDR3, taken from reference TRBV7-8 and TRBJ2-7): GAGVSQSPRYKVAKRGQDVALRCDPISGHVSLFWYQQALGQGPEFLTYFQNEAQLDKSGLPSDRFFAERPEGSVSTLKIQRTQQEDSAVYLCASSLAIGAKVYEQYFGPGTRLTVT.

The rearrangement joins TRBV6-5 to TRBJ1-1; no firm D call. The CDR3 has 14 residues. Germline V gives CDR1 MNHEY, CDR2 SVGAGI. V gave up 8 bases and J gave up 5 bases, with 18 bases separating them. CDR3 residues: CASRRVGPGTEAFF. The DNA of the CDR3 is TGTGCCAGCCGACGGGTTGGGCCGGGGACTGAAGCTTTCTTT.

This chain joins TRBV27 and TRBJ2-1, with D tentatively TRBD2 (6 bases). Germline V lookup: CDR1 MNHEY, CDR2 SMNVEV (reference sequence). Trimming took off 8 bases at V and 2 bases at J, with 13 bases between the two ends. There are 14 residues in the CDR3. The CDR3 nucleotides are TGTGCCAGCGGGAGGCCGGCGGCCTACAATGAGCAGTTCTTC. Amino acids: CASGRPAAYNEQFF.

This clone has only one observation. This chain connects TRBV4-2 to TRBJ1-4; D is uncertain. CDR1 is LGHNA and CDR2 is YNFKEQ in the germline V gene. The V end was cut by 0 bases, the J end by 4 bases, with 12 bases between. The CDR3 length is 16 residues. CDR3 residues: CASSQEIGQNNEKLFF. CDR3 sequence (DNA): TGTGCCAGCAGCCAAGAAATCGGCCAGAATAATGAAAAACTGTTTTTT.